This T cell receptor beta chain was recovered during a study of blood T cell repertoires in COVID-19. Across the whole study: T cells, B-cell-depleted T cells, or PBMCs provided the cDNA or gDNA that served as material.

Looked up from germline, CDR1 is MDHEN and CDR2 is SYDVKM. Deletions cut 8 bases from V and 1 base from J, with 8 bases between. The CDR3 is 12 residues long. The table came from immunoSEQ multiplex PCR; TCRdb's copy has only in-frame clones and leaves some out. This sample has around 140,000 clones, with about 86% found just once. The receptor's source is a woman between 55 and 75 years old with acute or convalescent COVID-19. Material: peripheral blood. V gene TRBV28 combines with J gene TRBJ1-1; perhaps TRBD1 as D (5 bases). The CDR3 DNA is TGTGCCAGCGGGGCGTGGAACACTGAAGCTTTCTTT. Its translation: CASGAWNTEAFF. The full variable domain, with the rest looked up from reference TRBV28 and TRBJ1-1, is DVKVTQSSRYLVKRTGEKVFLECVQDMDHENMFWYRQDPGLGLRLIYFSYDVKMKEKGDIPEGYSVSREKKERFSLILESASTNQTSMYLCASGAWNTEAFFGQGTRLTVV.